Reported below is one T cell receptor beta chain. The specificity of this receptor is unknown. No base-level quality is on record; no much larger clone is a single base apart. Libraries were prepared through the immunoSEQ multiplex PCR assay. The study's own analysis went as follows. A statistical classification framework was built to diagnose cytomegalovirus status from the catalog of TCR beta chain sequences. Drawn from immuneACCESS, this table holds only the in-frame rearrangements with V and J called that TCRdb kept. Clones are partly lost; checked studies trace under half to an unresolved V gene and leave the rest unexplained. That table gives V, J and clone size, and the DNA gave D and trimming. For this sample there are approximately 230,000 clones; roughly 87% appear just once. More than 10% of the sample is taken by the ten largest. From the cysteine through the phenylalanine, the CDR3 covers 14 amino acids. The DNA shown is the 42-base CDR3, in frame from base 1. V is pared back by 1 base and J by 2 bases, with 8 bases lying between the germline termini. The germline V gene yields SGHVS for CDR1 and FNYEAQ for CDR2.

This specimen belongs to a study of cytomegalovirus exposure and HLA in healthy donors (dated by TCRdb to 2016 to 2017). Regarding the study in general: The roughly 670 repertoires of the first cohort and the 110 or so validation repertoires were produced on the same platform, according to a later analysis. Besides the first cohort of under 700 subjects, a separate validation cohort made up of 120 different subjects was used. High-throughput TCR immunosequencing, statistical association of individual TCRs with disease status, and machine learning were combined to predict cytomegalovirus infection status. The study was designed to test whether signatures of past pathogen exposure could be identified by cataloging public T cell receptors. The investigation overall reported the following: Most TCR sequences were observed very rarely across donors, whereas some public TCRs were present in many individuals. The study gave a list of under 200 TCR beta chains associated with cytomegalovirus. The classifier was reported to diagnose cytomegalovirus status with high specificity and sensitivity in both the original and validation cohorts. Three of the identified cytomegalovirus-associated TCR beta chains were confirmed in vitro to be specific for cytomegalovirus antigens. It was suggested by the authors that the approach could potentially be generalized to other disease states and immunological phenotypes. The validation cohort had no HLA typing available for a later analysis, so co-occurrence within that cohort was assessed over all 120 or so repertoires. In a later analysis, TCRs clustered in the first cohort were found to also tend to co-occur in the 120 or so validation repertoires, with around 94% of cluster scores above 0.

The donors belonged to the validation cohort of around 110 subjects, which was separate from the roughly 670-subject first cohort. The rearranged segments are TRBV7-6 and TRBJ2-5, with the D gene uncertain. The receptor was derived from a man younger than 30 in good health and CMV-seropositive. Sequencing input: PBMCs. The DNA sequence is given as TGTGCCAGCAGCTTAGAGGCCAGGCAAGAGACCCAGTACTTC. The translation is CASSLEARQETQYF.